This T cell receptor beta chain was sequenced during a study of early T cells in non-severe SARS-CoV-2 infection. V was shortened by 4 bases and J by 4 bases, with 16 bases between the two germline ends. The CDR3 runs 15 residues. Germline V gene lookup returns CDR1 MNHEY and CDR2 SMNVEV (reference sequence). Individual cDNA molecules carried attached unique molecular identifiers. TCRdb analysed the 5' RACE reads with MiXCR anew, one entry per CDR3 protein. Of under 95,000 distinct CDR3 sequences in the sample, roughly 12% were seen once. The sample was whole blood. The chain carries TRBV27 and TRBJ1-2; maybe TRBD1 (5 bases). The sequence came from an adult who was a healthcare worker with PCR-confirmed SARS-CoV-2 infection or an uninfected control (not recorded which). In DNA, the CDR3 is TGTGCCAGCAGTTCGACAGCCTCCGCTTTCTATGGCTACACCTTC. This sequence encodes CASSSTASAFYGYTF.